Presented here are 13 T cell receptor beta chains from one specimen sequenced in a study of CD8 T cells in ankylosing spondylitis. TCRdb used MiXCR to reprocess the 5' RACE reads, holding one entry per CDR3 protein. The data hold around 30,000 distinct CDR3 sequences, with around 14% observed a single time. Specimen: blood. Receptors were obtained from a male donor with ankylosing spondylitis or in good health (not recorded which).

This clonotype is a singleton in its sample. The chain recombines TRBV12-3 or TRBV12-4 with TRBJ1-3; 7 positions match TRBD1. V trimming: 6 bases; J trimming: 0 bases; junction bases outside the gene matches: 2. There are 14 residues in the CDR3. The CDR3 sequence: CASSQGGSGNTIYF. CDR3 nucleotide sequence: TGTGCCAGCAGCCAGGGGGGCTCTGGAAACACCATATATTTT.

CDR3 sequence (DNA): TGTGCCAGCAGCCCCGTGGCAATCTCAGACAATGAGCAGTTCTTC. The encoded protein is CASSPVAISDNEQFF. The chain uses TRBV5-6 and TRBJ2-1; D is undetermined. This CDR3 has 15 residues. Germline V gene sequence: CDR1 SGHDT, CDR2 YYEEEE. Trimming left V 4 bases short and J 5 bases short, with 16 bases between.

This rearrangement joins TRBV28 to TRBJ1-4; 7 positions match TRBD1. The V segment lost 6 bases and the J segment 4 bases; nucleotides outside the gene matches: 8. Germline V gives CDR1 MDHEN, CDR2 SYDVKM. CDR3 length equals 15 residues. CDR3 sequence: CASSRGDSYNEKLFF. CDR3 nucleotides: TGTGCCAGCAGCCGGGGGGACAGCTATAATGAAAAACTGTTTTTT.

The CDR3, as DNA: TGTGCCAGCAGCGCAGCGGGTCGTAACACCGGGGAGCTGTTTTTT. It translates to CASSAAGRNTGELFF. The chain recombines TRBV9 with TRBJ2-2, with a weak D call TRBD2 (6 bases). The germline V and J ends were trimmed by 3 bases and 2 bases, with 11 bases remaining between them. This CDR3 has 15 residues. Germline V gene data show CDR1 as SGDLS and CDR2 as YYNGEE.

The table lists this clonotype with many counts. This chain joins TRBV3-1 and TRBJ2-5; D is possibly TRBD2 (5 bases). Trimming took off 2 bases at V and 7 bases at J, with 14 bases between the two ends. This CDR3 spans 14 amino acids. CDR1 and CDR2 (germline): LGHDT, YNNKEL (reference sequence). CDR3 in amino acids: CASSQPGQRATQYF. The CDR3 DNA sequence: TGTGCCAGCAGCCAACCCGGGCAGAGGGCGACCCAGTACTTC.

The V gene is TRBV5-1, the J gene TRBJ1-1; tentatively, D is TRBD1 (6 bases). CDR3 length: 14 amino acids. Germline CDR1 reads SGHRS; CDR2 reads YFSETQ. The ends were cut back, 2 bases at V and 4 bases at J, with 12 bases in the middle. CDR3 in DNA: TGCGCCAGCAGCTTTACAGGGACAACCACTGAAGCTTTCTTT. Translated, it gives CASSFTGTTTEAFF.

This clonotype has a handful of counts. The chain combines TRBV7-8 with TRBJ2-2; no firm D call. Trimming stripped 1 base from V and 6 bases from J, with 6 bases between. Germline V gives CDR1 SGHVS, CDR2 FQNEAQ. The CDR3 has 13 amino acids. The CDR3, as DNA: TGTGCCAGCAGCTTAGTACAGCCCGGGGAGCTGTTTTTT. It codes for CASSLVQPGELFF.

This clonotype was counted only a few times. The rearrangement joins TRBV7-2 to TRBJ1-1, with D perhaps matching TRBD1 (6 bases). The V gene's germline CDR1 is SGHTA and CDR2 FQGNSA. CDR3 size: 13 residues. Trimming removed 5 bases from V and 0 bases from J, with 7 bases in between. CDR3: CASSGQLNTEAFF. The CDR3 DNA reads TGTGCCAGCAGCGGACAGCTGAACACTGAAGCTTTCTTT.

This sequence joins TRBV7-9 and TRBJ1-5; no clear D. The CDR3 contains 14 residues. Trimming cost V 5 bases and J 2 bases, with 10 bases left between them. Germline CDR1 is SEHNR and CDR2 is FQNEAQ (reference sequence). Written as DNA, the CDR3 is TGTGCCAGCAGCGAATCGGTTGGCAATCAGCCCCAGCATTTT. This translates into CASSESVGNQPQHF.

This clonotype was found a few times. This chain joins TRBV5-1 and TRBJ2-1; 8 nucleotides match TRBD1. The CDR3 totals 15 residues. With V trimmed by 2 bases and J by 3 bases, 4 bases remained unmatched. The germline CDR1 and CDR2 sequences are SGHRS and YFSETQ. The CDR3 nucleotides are TGCGCCAGCAGCTTTGGGACAGGACACTACAATGAGCAGTTCTTC. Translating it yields CASSFGTGHYNEQFF. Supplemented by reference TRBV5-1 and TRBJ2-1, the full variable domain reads KAGVTQTPRYLIKTRGQQVTLSCSPISGHRSVSWYQQTPGQGLQFLFEYFSETQRNKGNFPGRFSGRQFSNSRSEMNVSTLELGDSALYLCASSFGTGHYNEQFFGPGTRLTVL.

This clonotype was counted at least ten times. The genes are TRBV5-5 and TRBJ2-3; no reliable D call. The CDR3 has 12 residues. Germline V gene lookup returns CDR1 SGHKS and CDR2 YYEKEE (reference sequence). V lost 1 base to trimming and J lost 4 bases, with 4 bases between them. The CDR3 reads CASSLWADTQYF. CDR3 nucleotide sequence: TGTGCCAGCAGCTTGTGGGCAGATACGCAGTATTTT.

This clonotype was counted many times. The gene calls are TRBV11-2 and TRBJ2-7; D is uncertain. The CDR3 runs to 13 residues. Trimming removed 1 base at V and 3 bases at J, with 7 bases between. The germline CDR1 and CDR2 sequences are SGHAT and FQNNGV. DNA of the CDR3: TGTGCCAGCAGCTTAGGTGAGCTCTACGAGCAGTACTTC. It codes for CASSLGELYEQYF.

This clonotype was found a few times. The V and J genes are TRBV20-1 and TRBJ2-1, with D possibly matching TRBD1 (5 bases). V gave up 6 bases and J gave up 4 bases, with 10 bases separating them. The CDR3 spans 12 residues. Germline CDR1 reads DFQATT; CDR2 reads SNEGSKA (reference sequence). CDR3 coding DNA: TGCAGTGCCGCAGACAGTTACAATGAGCAGTTCTTC. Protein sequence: CSAADSYNEQFF.